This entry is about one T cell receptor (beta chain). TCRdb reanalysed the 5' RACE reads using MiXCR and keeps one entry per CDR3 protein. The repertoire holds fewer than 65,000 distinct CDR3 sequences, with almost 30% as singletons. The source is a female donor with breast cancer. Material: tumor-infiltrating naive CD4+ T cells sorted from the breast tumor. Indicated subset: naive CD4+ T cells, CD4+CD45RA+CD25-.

In nucleotides, the CDR3 is TGTGCCAGCAGCTTGGGGGCTAGGGAGAATCAGCCCCAGCATTTT. Protein product: CASSLGARENQPQHF. This chain uses TRBV7-2 with TRBJ1-5; tentatively, D is TRBD1 (6 bases). Trimming removed 3 bases at V and 4 bases at J, with 13 bases between. CDR3 size: 15 residues. Germline V gene sequence: CDR1 SGHTA, CDR2 FQGNSA. The full variable domain, rest sourced from reference TRBV7-2 and TRBJ1-5, is GAGVSQSPSNKVTEKGKDVELRCDPISGHTALYWYRQSLGQGLEFLIYFQGNSAPDKSGLPSDRFSAERTGGSVSTLTIQRTQQEDSAVYLCASSLGARENQPQHFGDGTRLSIL.